This T cell receptor beta chain was sequenced for a study of cytomegalovirus exposure and HLA in healthy donors. Concerning this clone: Antigen specificity is unknown.

It was with 60 Vbeta and 13 Jbeta primers that the PCR ran. Original methodology: In a later analysis, the count reached 82 million or so unique TCR beta chains, with around 11 million shared. Libraries were prepared by immunoSEQ multiplex PCR; TCRdb keeps only in-frame clonotypes and omits some of them. Clone size and V and J calls were adopted from that table, with D and trimming inferred from the DNA. The sample contains approximately 140,000 clones, roughly four fifths of which appear only once. The V gene lost 6 bases and the J gene lost 7 bases, with 15 bases spanning the gap. Germline CDR1 and CDR2: MNHEY and SVGAGI. The CDR3 covers 13 residues. General study findings and limits: Through in vitro validation, three CMV-associated chains were shown to be specific for CMV antigens. In a later analysis, several top co-occurrence clusters appeared linked to parvovirus B19, influenza, CMV and Epstein-Barr virus.

The TCR sequence derives from a woman in her 40s in good health and CMV-seronegative. The V and J genes are TRBV6-5 and TRBJ1-2; D is undetermined. Material for sequencing was PBMCs. The CDR3 DNA sequence: TGTGCCAGCAGGACCCCCGGGTCTTGTGGCTACACCTTC. It specifies CASRTPGSCGYTF.